The 28 T cell receptor beta chains given below trace back to one sample, sequenced in a study of blood T cell repertoires in COVID-19. The repertoire was sequenced with immunoSEQ multiplex PCR; TCRdb's copy has only in-frame clones and lacks some. The data show more than 250,000 clones, 70% to 90% seen once. The sequenced material came from peripheral blood. Receptor source: a man aged 60 to 69 who had recovered from COVID-19.

V is TRBV28 and J is TRBJ2-7; 7 bases fit TRBD1. This CDR3 spans 16 amino acids. J lost 3 bases, V lost 4 bases, and 12 bases had no gene match. Germline loops: CDR1 MDHEN, CDR2 SYDVKM. Here the CDR3 DNA reads TGTGCCAGCAGTTCCATACAGGGGCCAAAAGGCTACGAGCAGTACTTC. Its protein product is CASSSIQGPKGYEQYF.

The chain links TRBV19 to TRBJ2-7; 7 bases are a match to TRBD2. V was clipped by 6 bases and J by 3 bases; unmatched bases: 11. The CDR3 contains 15 residues. The germline CDR1 and CDR2 sequences are LNHDA and SQIVND (reference sequence). The chain's CDR3 is CASSTQTGGSYEQYF. CDR3 in DNA: TGTGCCAGTAGCACTCAAACGGGGGGTAGCTACGAGCAGTACTTC.

The rearrangement links TRBV6-5 to TRBJ1-1; D uncertain. V shed 6 bases and J shed 1 base, with 9 bases lying between them. Germline V lookup: CDR1 MNHEY, CDR2 SVGAGI. The CDR3 covers 13 residues. For the CDR3, the DNA is TGTGCCAGCAGGCGCTTCGAGAACACTGAAGCTTTCTTT. Residues: CASRRFENTEAFF.

The chain recombines TRBV18 with TRBJ2-1, with 7 bases aligning to TRBD2. The junction had 5 bases not matched to a gene; V was cut back by 1 base and J by 5 bases. From germline, CDR1 is KGHSH and CDR2 LQKENI. The CDR3 has 15 amino acids. For the CDR3, the DNA is TGTGCCAGCTCACCACGGGGAGGGGAGAACAATGAGCAGTTCTTC. Amino acids: CASSPRGGENNEQFF.

This chain uses TRBV30 with TRBJ1-5; the match to TRBD1 covers 9 bases. The germline gives CDR1 GTSNPN, CDR2 SVGIG (reference sequence). This CDR3 comprises 13 residues. Losses at the gene ends were 5 bases for V and 5 bases for J; bases not matched to a gene: 4. CDR3 sequence reads: CAWGRDRDQPQHF. The CDR3 coding sequence is TGTGCCTGGGGCCGGGACAGGGATCAGCCCCAGCATTTT. The full variable domain, with the rest looked up from reference TRBV30 and TRBJ1-5, is SQTIHQWPATLVQPVGSPLSLECTVEGTSNPNLYWYRQAAGRGLQLLFYSVGIGQISSEVPQNLSASRPQDRQFILSSKKLLLSDSGFYLCAWGRDRDQPQHFGDGTRLSIL.

DNA for the CDR3: TGTGCCAGTACTAGCGGGGGGGCCGGCACAGATACGCAGTATTTT. Translation gives CASTSGGAGTDTQYF. The J gene is TRBJ2-3, the V gene TRBV3-1 (or the pseudogene TRBV3-2); 13 bases are shared with TRBD2. Germline V gene lookup returns CDR1 LGHDT and CDR2 YNNKEL (reference sequence). V trimming: 9 bases; J trimming: 1 base; junction bases outside the gene matches: 4. The CDR3 has 15 residues.

This clone appeared a few times. The chain is built from TRBV3-1 (or the pseudogene TRBV3-2) and TRBJ2-5; the match to TRBD2 covers 7 bases. Germline V CDR1 and CDR2: LGHDT, YNNKEL (reference sequence). After removal of 1 base from V and 1 base from J, the junction contained 0 bases not matched to a gene. This CDR3 has 14 amino acids. The CDR3 nucleotides read TGTGCCAGCAGCCAAGGGACTAGCCAAGAGACCCAGTACTTC. Translation: CASSQGTSQETQYF.

The genes are TRBV7-3 and TRBJ2-7; D gene unclear. Deletions cut 4 bases from V and 4 bases from J, with 14 bases between. Per germline, CDR1 SGHTA and CDR2 FQGTGA. The CDR3 is 14 residues long. The CDR3 is CASSSQAKLYEQYF. The DNA for the CDR3 is TGTGCCAGCAGCTCTCAGGCCAAGTTATACGAGCAGTACTTC. Variable domain in full (rest from reference TRBV7-3 and TRBJ2-7): GAGVSQTPSNKVTEKGKYVELRCDPISGHTALYWYRQSLGQGPEFLIYFQGTGAADDSGLPNDRFFAVRPEGSVSTLKIQRTERGDSAVYLCASSSQAKLYEQYFGPGTRLTVT.

The J gene is TRBJ1-2, the V gene TRBV5-8; weak D call: TRBD1 (5 bases). Germline values: CDR1 SGHTS, CDR2 YDEGEE. V shed 3 bases and J shed 8 bases, with 11 bases lying between them. The CDR3 spans 12 residues. The CDR3 nucleotides are TGTGCCAGCAGCTCTAGGGGCCCCGGCTACACCTTC. Protein sequence: CASSSRGPGYTF.

This rearrangement joins TRBV5-6 to TRBJ2-7; perhaps TRBD2 as D (5 bases). V shed 5 bases and J shed 0 bases, with 12 bases lying between them. CDR3 length equals 14 residues. Germline V gene data show CDR1 as SGHDT and CDR2 as YYEEEE. In DNA form, the CDR3 reads TGTGCCAGCAGTTACACCGGGAACTCCTACGAGCAGTACTTC. It specifies CASSYTGNSYEQYF.

This chain links TRBV25-1 with TRBJ1-1; D is possibly TRBD1 (5 bases). Germline CDR1 is MGHDK and CDR2 is SYGVNS. The CDR3 consists of 14 residues. Trimming cost V 5 bases and J 1 base, with 11 bases left between them. The CDR3 is CASSRTLTNTEAFF. The CDR3 bases are TGTGCCAGCAGTAGGACACTTACGAACACTGAAGCTTTCTTT.

The chain couples TRBV3-1 (or the pseudogene TRBV3-2) to TRBJ1-1, with 7 bases fitting TRBD1. Germline-derived CDR1 and CDR2 are LGHDT and YNNKEL (reference sequence). This CDR3 is 13 amino acids long. J lost 1 base, V lost 4 bases, and 0 bases had no gene match. The CDR3 bases are TGTGCCAGCAGCCGACAGGGGAACACTGAAGCTTTCTTT. Its translation is CASSRQGNTEAFF.

The rearrangement uses TRBV7-2 and TRBJ2-7; unclear D gene. The V gene's germline CDR1 is SGHTA and CDR2 FQGNSA. This CDR3 region has 13 residues. V lost 6 bases and J lost 3, with 12 bases in between. The CDR3 DNA sequence: TGTGCCAGCAGACCCCCGGTAAACTACGAGCAGTACTTC. Translated, it gives CASRPPVNYEQYF.

This clone was picked up one time. The chain carries TRBV29-1 and TRBJ2-1; the D gene is possibly TRBD2 (6 bases). Looked up from germline, CDR1 is SQVTM and CDR2 is ANQGSEA. Trimming removed 4 bases at V and 6 bases at J, with 19 bases between. This CDR3 has 15 amino acids. The DNA for the CDR3 is TGCAGCGTTGTGTTGTTAGCGGCGGCGTTCAATGAGCAGTTCTTC. Protein product: CSVVLLAAAFNEQFF.

The rearrangement links TRBV6-4 to TRBJ2-2; 7 bases align to TRBD2. The CDR3 consists of 16 residues. Unmatched junction bases numbered 9, after V lost 4 bases and J lost 4 bases. The germline gives CDR1 MRHNA, CDR2 SNTAGT. CDR3 nucleotide sequence: TGTGCCAGCAGTGCATGGGGAGGGCTCTCCACCGGGGAGCTGTTTTTT. As protein: CASSAWGGLSTGELFF.

This clone was seen only a few times. The chain combines TRBV6-9 with TRBJ1-3; perhaps TRBD1 as D (5 bases). CDR1 and CDR2 (germline): MNHGY, SVAAGI. This CDR3 is built from 15 residues. V shed 4 bases and J shed 1 base, with 11 bases lying between them. CDR3 DNA sequence: TGTGCCAGCAGTTCCGGGACTTATTCTGGAAACACCATATATTTT. Translating gives CASSSGTYSGNTIYF.

The V and J genes are TRBV6-6 and TRBJ2-1; 7 nucleotides match TRBD1. The V gene end was trimmed by 2 bases and the J gene end by 6 bases; junction bases not matched to a gene: 7. This CDR3 region has 15 residues. Looked up from germline, CDR1 is MNHNY and CDR2 is SVGAGI (reference sequence). The CDR3 protein is CASSYETGSVNEQFF. The CDR3 DNA reads as TGTGCCAGCAGTTACGAGACAGGGTCGGTCAATGAGCAGTTCTTC.

This clone was seen a handful of times. The CDR3 nucleotides read TGTGCCAGCAGCTCACAGGGCCGATCCTACGAGCAGTACTTC. It codes for CASSSQGRSYEQYF. The chain couples TRBV11-2 to TRBJ2-7; the D gene is possibly TRBD1 (6 bases). Germline values: CDR1 SGHAT, CDR2 FQNNGV. V was clipped by 4 bases and J by 1 base, with 11 bases between them. The length of the CDR3 is 14 residues.

The V gene is TRBV6-1, the J gene TRBJ2-3; possible D gene TRBD1, 7 bases. V dropped 2 bases and J dropped 4 bases, with 19 bases sitting between them. The germline gives CDR1 MNHNS, CDR2 SASEGT. This CDR3 spans 17 amino acids. CDR3 sequence (DNA): TGTGCCAGCAGTGAATTTCAGGGGGGATCTATGCCAGATACGCAGTATTTT. Residues: CASSEFQGGSMPDTQYF.

The rearrangement joins TRBV4-1 to TRBJ2-7; D gene uncertain. From germline, CDR1 is MGHRA and CDR2 YSYEKL. The CDR3 spans 15 residues. The V end was cut by 4 bases, the J end by 3 bases, with 16 bases between. CDR3 nucleotide sequence: TGCGCCAGCAGCCCGTTCGAGTGGGCGCGCTACGAGCAGTACTTC. Residues: CASSPFEWARYEQYF.

This rearrangement joins TRBV13 to TRBJ1-6, with D perhaps TRBD1 (5 bases). The V gene's germline CDR1 is PRHDT and CDR2 FYEKMQ (reference sequence). Deletions cut 0 bases from V and 3 bases from J, with 12 bases between. This CDR3 has 17 amino acids. This CDR3 is CASSLGSGSGYNSPLHF. The DNA for the CDR3 is TGTGCCAGCAGCTTAGGCTCAGGGTCGGGCTATAATTCACCCCTCCACTTT.

The V and J genes are TRBV13 and TRBJ2-3, with no clear D. Germline V gives CDR1 PRHDT, CDR2 FYEKMQ (reference sequence). The V end was cut by 1 base, the J end by 1 base, with 6 bases between. The CDR3 runs 14 residues. Written as DNA, the CDR3 is TGTGCCAGCAGCTTAGAGCAGGGCACAGATACGCAGTATTTT. Its translation: CASSLEQGTDTQYF.

The chain employs TRBV19 and TRBJ2-7; D may be TRBD2 (5 bases). V was pared by 3 bases and J by 0 bases, with 12 bases between. Germline V lookup: CDR1 LNHDA, CDR2 SQIVND (reference sequence). The CDR3 loop spans 15 amino acids. In DNA form, the CDR3 reads TGTGCCAGTAGTATTGCTAGCAGGAGCTCCTACGAGCAGTACTTC. Translated: CASSIASRSSYEQYF.

Note on this clone: This specimen includes other DNA sequences encoding the same CDR3. The chain combines TRBV18 with TRBJ1-4, with 7 nucleotides matching TRBD1. Looked up from germline, CDR1 is KGHSH and CDR2 is LQKENI. The CDR3 sequence is 13 residues long. V shed 6 bases and J 5 bases; nucleotides not matched to a gene: 3. The CDR3 reads CASSPGQNEKLFF. DNA for the CDR3: TGTGCCAGCTCCCCGGGACAGAATGAAAAACTGTTTTTT.

The CDR3 protein is CASSASGGYSYEQYF. CDR3 bases: TGTGCCAGCAGCGCGAGCGGGGGCTACTCCTACGAGCAGTACTTC. This sequence joins TRBV7-2 and TRBJ2-7; 8 positions match TRBD2. Germline lookup yields CDR1 SGHTA and CDR2 FQGNSA. Trimming at V came to 5 bases and at J to 0 bases, leaving 6 bases not matched to a gene. This CDR3 contains 15 residues.

This chain links TRBV6-5 with TRBJ2-1; possible D gene TRBD1, 7 bases. Germline CDR1 is MNHEY and CDR2 is SVGAGI. This CDR3 is built from 14 residues. V was pared by 6 bases and J by 8 bases, with 17 bases between. The CDR3 protein is CASRLFDRDYEQFF. The CDR3 DNA sequence: TGTGCCAGCAGACTATTTGACAGGGACTATGAGCAGTTCTTC.

The sample holds a few counts of this clone. V gene TRBV10-2 combines with J gene TRBJ2-7; 11 nucleotides line up with TRBD2. Trimming at V came to 8 bases and at J to 2 bases, leaving 2 bases not matched to a gene. Looked up from germline, CDR1 is WSHSY and CDR2 is SAAADI. This CDR3 is 13 amino acids long. CDR3 DNA: TGCGCCAGCGGGACTAGCGGACCCTACGAGCAGTACTTC. Encoded protein: CASGTSGPYEQYF.

The rearrangement links TRBV28 to TRBJ2-7, with 9 bases identical to TRBD1. With 5 bases clipped from V and 1 base from J, the junction kept 12 bases outside the gene matches. The CDR3 has 17 residues. From germline, CDR1 is MDHEN and CDR2 SYDVKM. The chain's CDR3 is CASSPNRGLDDSYEQYF. CDR3 bases: TGTGCCAGCAGTCCGAACAGGGGGCTCGATGATTCCTACGAGCAGTACTTC.